This T cell receptor beta chain is drawn from a study of CD8 T cells in ankylosing spondylitis. Study results and caveats: Before this, some motif variants had been reported in reactive arthritis synovial fluid and blood. A TCR beta motif of about eight highly homologous variants seemed to mark ankylosing spondylitis blood. Disease-linked clones reportedly showed significant enrichment in matched ankylosing spondylitis synovial fluid.

V shed 3 bases and J 1 base; nucleotides not matched to a gene: 6. This CDR3 is 16 amino acids long. By quantitative 5'-RACE with molecular barcodes, the TCR beta libraries were made. MiXCR, applied by TCRdb to the 5' RACE reads, yields one record per CDR3 protein. Here the sample spans under 850,000 distinct CDR3 sequences, under 20% being singletons. This clonotype showed up just a few times. Its target is unknown. Sequencing was performed on blood, either unsorted or a sorted T cell fraction (not recorded which). The receptor's source is a male donor with ankylosing spondylitis. V is TRBV12-3 or TRBV12-4 and J is TRBJ2-5; TRBD2 matches 9 bases. For the CDR3, the DNA is TGTGCCAGCAGTTTTTGGCGGGGGGGTATCCAAGAGACCCAGTACTTC. Translation gives CASSFWRGGIQETQYF.